The TCR beta chain under discussion was sequenced for a study of blood T cell repertoires in COVID-19. The data were produced by immunoSEQ multiplex PCR, yet TCRdb's version contains in-frame clones alone and is incomplete. The sample has 130,000 or so clones, about four fifths seen once; the top ten hold roughly 17%. Per germline, CDR1 MNHNS and CDR2 SASEGT. The CDR3 has 17 amino acids. V gave up 2 bases and J gave up 5 bases; unmatched junction bases: 10. This chain connects TRBV6-1 to TRBJ2-1; 9 nucleotides align to TRBD2. Input material: peripheral blood. This TCR derives from a man in his fifties or sixties with active or convalescent COVID-19. CDR3 DNA: TGTGCCAGCAGTGAATTCTACAGGACTAGCGCCGACAATGAGCAGTTCTTC. Encoded protein: CASSEFYRTSADNEQFF.